A single sample gave rise to the 24 T cell receptor beta chains below, sequenced in a study of T cells in tuberculosis. Sorting used thawed, overnight-rested PBMC stained with anti-CD3, a viability dye and GMM-loaded CD1B tetramer. The lipid loaded on the CD1B tetramers was C32 glucose monomycolate from Rhodococcus equi. TCRdb's table, derived via immunoSEQ multiplex PCR, lists solely in-frame clones and lacks some. The data contain around 60,000 clones, around 81% of them singletons. Sequencing was carried out using CD1b-GMM tetramer-negative cells sorted from PBMCs. The receptors come from an adult woman with latent tuberculosis.

The CDR3 reads CASSAGTSGRADTQYF. CDR3 nucleotide sequence: TGTGCCAGCAGCGCGGGGACTAGCGGGAGGGCAGATACGCAGTATTTT. The chain links TRBV7-9 to TRBJ2-3; TRBD2 agrees at 16 bases. CDR1 and CDR2 from the germline V gene are SEHNR and FQNEAQ (reference sequence). Trimming took 5 bases from V and 4 from J; bases not matched to a gene: 3. This CDR3 has 16 residues.

The gene calls are TRBV6-1 and TRBJ2-3; maybe TRBD1 (5 bases). The CDR3 is made up of 15 amino acids. Germline CDR1 is MNHNS and CDR2 is SASEGT. V dropped 1 base and J dropped 6 bases, with 14 bases sitting between them. CDR3: CASSEVYQGWDTQYF. The CDR3 coding sequence is TGTGCCAGCAGTGAAGTCTACCAGGGTTGGGATACGCAGTATTTT.

This clone has just a few counts. This sequence joins TRBV2 and TRBJ1-5; no firm D call. The ends were cut back, 5 bases at V and 6 bases at J, with 11 bases in the middle. The CDR3 contains 13 residues. The germline V gene has CDR1 SNHLY and CDR2 FYNNEI. Here the CDR3 reads CASSRGFSQPQHF. CDR3 DNA: TGTGCCAGCAGTCGAGGATTCAGTCAGCCCCAGCATTTT.

The chain recombines TRBV9 with TRBJ2-5, with no clear D. The ends were cut back, 0 bases at V and 5 bases at J, with 11 bases in the middle. Germline CDR1 reads SGDLS; CDR2 reads YYNGEE. The CDR3 runs to 14 residues. Written as DNA, the CDR3 is TGTGCCAGCAGCGTAGGGGTGCCCGGGGAGACCCAGTACTTC. This encodes CASSVGVPGETQYF.

V and J are TRBV6-5 and TRBJ1-4, with TRBD1 matching over 9 bases. Trimming took 4 bases from V and 5 from J; bases not matched to a gene: 5. Per germline, CDR1 MNHEY and CDR2 SVGAGI. The CDR3 has 15 amino acids. CDR3 nucleotide sequence: TGTGCCAGCAGTTCCTCGACAGGGGGGAATGAAAAACTGTTTTTT. Protein sequence: CASSSSTGGNEKLFF.

The chain employs TRBV6-1 and TRBJ2-7; 7 positions match TRBD1. The V segment lost 5 bases and the J segment 2 bases; nucleotides outside the gene matches: 6. The germline CDR1 and CDR2 sequences are MNHNS and SASEGT. There are 14 residues in the CDR3. The CDR3 DNA sequence: TGTGCCAGCAGTTCCACGGGACAGCCCTACGAGCAGTACTTC. The encoded protein is CASSSTGQPYEQYF.

The chain couples TRBV2 to TRBJ2-3; tentatively, D is TRBD1 (6 bases). V was trimmed by 9 bases and J by 4 bases, leaving 20 bases between them. There are 15 residues in the CDR3. Germline loops: CDR1 SNHLY, CDR2 FYNNEI. CDR3 coding DNA: TGTGCCAGTGCGGCAGGGGACACACGCTCAGATACGCAGTATTTT. Its protein is CASAAGDTRSDTQYF.

V gene TRBV7-2 combines with J gene TRBJ1-1; possibly TRBD1 for D (6 bases). CDR3 length: 13 residues. V lost 2 bases, J lost 5 bases, and 9 bases lay in between. The germline V gene has CDR1 SGHTA and CDR2 FQGNSA. CDR3 coding DNA: TGTGCCAGCAGCTTAACAGGGAGTACTGAAGCTTTCTTT. Encoded protein: CASSLTGSTEAFF.

The gene calls are TRBV7-9 and TRBJ1-6; 7 nucleotides line up with TRBD1. With V trimmed by 5 bases and J by 10 bases, 8 bases remained unmatched. The CDR3 length is 14 residues. From germline, CDR1 is SEHNR and CDR2 FQNEAQ (reference sequence). In nucleotides, the CDR3 is TGTGCCAGCAGCCAGACAGGGAATAGATCACCCCTCCACTTT. Encoded protein: CASSQTGNRSPLHF.

The rearrangement joins TRBV25-1 to TRBJ1-3, with D possibly TRBD1 on 5 matching bases. Germline lookup yields CDR1 MGHDK and CDR2 SYGVNS. This CDR3 has 17 residues. Trimming took 4 bases from V and 3 from J, leaving 19 bases between them. Written as DNA, the CDR3 is TGTGCCAGCAGTGCCTTTCCAGGGCCCGGAGATGGAAACACCATATATTTT. This gives the protein CASSAFPGPGDGNTIYF. The whole variable domain, remainder taken from reference TRBV25-1 and TRBJ1-3, is EADIYQTPRYLVIGTGKKITLECSQTMGHDKMYWYQQDPGMELHLIHYSYGVNSTEKGDLSSESTVSRIRTEHFPLTLESARPSHTSQYLCASSAFPGPGDGNTIYFGEGSWLTVV.

The rearrangement uses TRBV7-9 and TRBJ1-5, with a weak D call TRBD1 (6 bases). The CDR3 contains 13 residues. Germline values: CDR1 SEHNR, CDR2 FQNEAQ (reference sequence). Trimming took off 1 base at V and 5 bases at J, with 6 bases between the two ends. The CDR3, as DNA: TGTGCCAGCAGCTTAGAGGGGGATCAGCCCCAGCATTTT. Translated, it gives CASSLEGDQPQHF.

This chain connects TRBV10-1 to TRBJ2-3; 8 bases agree with TRBD1. CDR1 is WNHNN and CDR2 is SYGVQD in the germline V gene (reference sequence). This CDR3 is built from 17 residues. Trimming removed 2 bases from V and 0 bases from J; junction bases left unmatched: 7. This chain's CDR3 is CASSEQGQGASTDTQYF. The CDR3 DNA reads as TGCGCCAGCAGTGAGCAGGGCCAGGGGGCTAGCACAGATACGCAGTATTTT.

The V call is TRBV7-8, the J call TRBJ2-2; TRBD1 might be the D (6 bases). In germline, CDR1 is SGHVS, CDR2 FQNEAQ. Trimming removed 8 bases from V and 2 bases from J, with 12 bases in between. The CDR3 consists of 14 residues. CDR3 sequence reads: CASRSRGNTGELFF. For the CDR3, the DNA is TGTGCCAGCCGGAGCAGGGGTAACACCGGGGAGCTGTTTTTT. Filled out from reference TRBV7-8 and TRBJ2-2, the complete variable domain reads GAGVSQSPRYKVAKRGQDVALRCDPISGHVSLFWYQQALGQGPEFLTYFQNEAQLDKSGLPSDRFFAERPEGSVSTLKIQRTQQEDSAVYLCASRSRGNTGELFFGEGSRLTVL.

V gene TRBV19 combines with J gene TRBJ1-5, with no clear D. The V and J ends lost 0 bases and 1 base respectively, with 13 bases between them. CDR3 size: 17 residues. The germline gives CDR1 LNHDA, CDR2 SQIVND (reference sequence). In DNA form, the CDR3 reads TGTGCCAGTAGTATAGATCTTTCCCTCAGGAGCAATCAGCCCCAGCATTTT. It is translated as CASSIDLSLRSNQPQHF.

The chain uses TRBV19 and TRBJ2-1, with 12 bases identical to TRBD2. V lost 3 bases to trimming and J lost 9 bases; unmatched junction nucleotides: 6. The CDR3 is 15 residues long. The germline CDR1 and CDR2 sequences are LNHDA and SQIVND (reference sequence). The CDR3 region is CASSISSGRAVEQFF. Written as DNA, the CDR3 is TGTGCCAGTAGTATCTCTAGCGGGAGGGCCGTTGAGCAGTTCTTC.

The rearrangement joins TRBV5-4 to TRBJ2-5; 8 bases match TRBD1. The V segment lost 4 bases and the J segment 3 bases; nucleotides outside the gene matches: 5. Germline V gene lookup returns CDR1 SGHNT and CDR2 YYREEE (reference sequence). The CDR3 is 14 amino acids. Here the CDR3 DNA reads TGTGCCAGCAGCAAAATGACAGGGGAAGAGACCCAGTACTTC. Amino acid sequence: CASSKMTGEETQYF.

The chain couples TRBV5-1 to TRBJ2-1; the match to TRBD2 covers 8 bases. The ends lost 3 bases at V and 7 bases at J; junction bases unmatched: 15. Per germline, CDR1 SGHRS and CDR2 YFSETQ. The length of the CDR3 is 17 residues. The CDR3 spells CASSSPSGTRVRNEQFF. The CDR3 DNA follows: TGCGCCAGCAGCTCCCCCTCCGGGACTAGAGTGCGGAATGAGCAGTTCTTC.

This chain connects TRBV6-1 to TRBJ2-7; 13 nucleotides align to TRBD2. The CDR3 has 17 amino acids. The germline gives CDR1 MNHNS, CDR2 SASEGT. V lost 4 bases, J lost 0 bases, and 6 bases stayed unmatched. The DNA of the CDR3 is TGTGCCAGCAGTGTCGGGACTAGCGGGACGTTCTCCTACGAGCAGTACTTC. This sequence encodes CASSVGTSGTFSYEQYF.

The genes are TRBV10-3 and TRBJ1-2, with D possibly TRBD1 on 5 matching bases. With 6 bases removed from V and 5 bases from J, the gap between germline ends came to 13 bases. Germline CDR1 reads ENHRY; CDR2 reads SYGVKD. This CDR3 region has 13 residues. CDR3 region: CAISDDSRYGYTF. CDR3 DNA: TGTGCCATCAGCGACGACAGTCGTTATGGCTACACCTTC.

The gene calls are TRBV5-1 and TRBJ1-4; D unresolved. CDR3 length equals 15 residues. The V end lost 4 bases, the J end lost 8 bases, and 18 bases lay between the germline ends. The germline V gene has CDR1 SGHRS and CDR2 YFSETQ. The CDR3 sequence is CASSLNSQSGEKLFF. For the CDR3, the DNA is TGCGCCAGCAGCCTCAACTCTCAATCCGGGGAAAAACTGTTTTTT.

This chain joins TRBV19 and TRBJ1-2, with D possibly TRBD1 on 5 matching bases. CDR1 is LNHDA, CDR2 SQIVND, per germline (reference sequence). The CDR3 loop spans 17 amino acids. Trimming pared 0 bases from V and 4 bases from J, leaving 18 bases between. The CDR3 DNA reads as TGTGCCAGTAGTATAGACCCCAGAAAGACAGTCTCCTATGGCTACACCTTC. Residues: CASSIDPRKTVSYGYTF. Complete variable domain (other parts from reference TRBV19 and TRBJ1-2): DGGITQSPKYLFRKEGQNVTLSCEQNLNHDAMYWYRQDPGQGLRLIYYSQIVNDFQKGDIAEGYSVSREKKESFPLTVTSAQKNPTAFYLCASSIDPRKTVSYGYTFGSGTRLTVV.

CDR3 nucleotide sequence: TGTGCCAGCAGCGTAGACGGGCGGGGGGGAGAGACCCAGTACTTC. This gives the protein CASSVDGRGGETQYF. V usage is TRBV9 and J usage is TRBJ2-5; 9 positions match TRBD2. With 0 bases clipped from V and 4 bases from J, the junction kept 4 bases outside the gene matches. Germline V gene lookup returns CDR1 SGDLS and CDR2 YYNGEE. This CDR3 comprises 15 residues.

This clone was seen only a few times. The chain recombines TRBV5-8 with TRBJ1-4, with D perhaps matching TRBD1 (5 bases). The germline V gene has CDR1 SGHTS and CDR2 YDEGEE. V was cut by 2 bases and J by 14 bases, with 19 bases left in between. The CDR3 contains 14 residues. CDR3 DNA sequence: TGTGCCAGCAGCTTCTCAGGGTCCGTCACGAAGCTGTTTTTT. Residues: CASSFSGSVTKLFF.

The chain uses TRBV12-5 and TRBJ2-7; 7 nucleotides line up with TRBD1. Germline CDR1 LGHNT, CDR2 FRNRAP. The CDR3 totals 18 residues. Trimming took 0 bases from V and 0 from J; bases not matched to a gene: 11. In DNA, the CDR3 is TGTGCTAGTGGTTTGGTACGAGACGGACAGGTAATCTCCTACGAGCAGTACTTC. This encodes CASGLVRDGQVISYEQYF.